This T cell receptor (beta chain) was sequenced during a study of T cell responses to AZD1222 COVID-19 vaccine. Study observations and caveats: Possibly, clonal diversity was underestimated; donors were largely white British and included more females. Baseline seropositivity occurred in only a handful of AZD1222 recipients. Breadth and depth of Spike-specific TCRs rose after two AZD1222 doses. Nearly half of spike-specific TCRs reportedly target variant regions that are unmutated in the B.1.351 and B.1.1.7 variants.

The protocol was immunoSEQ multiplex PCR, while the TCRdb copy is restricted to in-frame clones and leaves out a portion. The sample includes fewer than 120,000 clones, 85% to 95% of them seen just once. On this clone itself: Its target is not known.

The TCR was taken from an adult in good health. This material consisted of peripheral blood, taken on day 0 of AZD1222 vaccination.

CDR3 sequence: CASSSPPGQGATEAFF. CDR3 bases: TGTGCCAGCAGCTCTCCTCCGGGACAGGGTGCCACTGAAGCTTTCTTT. The chain recombines TRBV11-3 with TRBJ1-1, with 9 bases lining up with TRBD1. Germline V CDR1 and CDR2: SGHNT, YENEEA. V trimming: 4 bases; J trimming: 4 bases; junction bases outside the gene matches: 10. This CDR3 comprises 16 residues.